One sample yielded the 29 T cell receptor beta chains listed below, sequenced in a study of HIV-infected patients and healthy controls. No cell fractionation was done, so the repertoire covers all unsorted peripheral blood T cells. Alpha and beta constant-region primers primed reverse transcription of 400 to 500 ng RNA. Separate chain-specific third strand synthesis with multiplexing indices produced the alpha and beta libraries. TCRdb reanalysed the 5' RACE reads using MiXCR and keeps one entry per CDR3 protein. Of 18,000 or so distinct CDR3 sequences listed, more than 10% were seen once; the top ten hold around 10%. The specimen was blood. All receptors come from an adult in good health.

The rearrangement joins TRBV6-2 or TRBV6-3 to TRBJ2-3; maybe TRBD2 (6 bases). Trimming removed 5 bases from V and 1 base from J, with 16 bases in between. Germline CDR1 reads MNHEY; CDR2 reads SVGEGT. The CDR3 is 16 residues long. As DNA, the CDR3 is TGTGCCAGCAGTCCAGGACTAAATTGGGGCACAGATACGCAGTATTTT. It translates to CASSPGLNWGTDTQYF.

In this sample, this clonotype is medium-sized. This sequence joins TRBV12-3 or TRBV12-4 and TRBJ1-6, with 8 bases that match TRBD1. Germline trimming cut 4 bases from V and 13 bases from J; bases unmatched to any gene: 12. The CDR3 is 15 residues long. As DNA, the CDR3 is TGTGCCAGCAGTTCAGGGGGCGCGGCCGGGGCGCCCCTCCACTTT. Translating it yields CASSSGGAAGAPLHF.

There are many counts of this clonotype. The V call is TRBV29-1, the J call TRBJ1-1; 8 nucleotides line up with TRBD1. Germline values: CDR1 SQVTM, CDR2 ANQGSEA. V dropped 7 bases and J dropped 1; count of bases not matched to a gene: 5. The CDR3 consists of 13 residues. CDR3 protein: CSGRTGTNTEAFF. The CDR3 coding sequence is TGCAGCGGGCGGACAGGGACGAACACTGAAGCTTTCTTT.

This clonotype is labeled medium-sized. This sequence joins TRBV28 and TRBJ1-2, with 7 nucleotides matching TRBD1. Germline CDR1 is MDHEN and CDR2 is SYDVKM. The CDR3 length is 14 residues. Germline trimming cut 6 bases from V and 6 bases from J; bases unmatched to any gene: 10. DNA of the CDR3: TGTGCCAGCAGAGATGCAGGGGGAGGGCATGGCTACACCTTC. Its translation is CASRDAGGGHGYTF.

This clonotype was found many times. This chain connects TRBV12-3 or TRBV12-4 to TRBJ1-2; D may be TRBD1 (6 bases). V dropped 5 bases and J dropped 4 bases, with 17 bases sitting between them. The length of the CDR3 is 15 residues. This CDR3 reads CASSGGRGGTYGYTF. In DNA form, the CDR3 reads TGTGCCAGCAGTGGGGGGCGGGGAGGGACCTATGGCTACACCTTC.

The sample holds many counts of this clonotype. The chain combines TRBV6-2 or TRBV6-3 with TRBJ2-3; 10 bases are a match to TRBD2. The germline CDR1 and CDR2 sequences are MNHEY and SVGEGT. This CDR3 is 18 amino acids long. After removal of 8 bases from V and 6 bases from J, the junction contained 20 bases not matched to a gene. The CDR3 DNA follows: TGTGCCAGCGTAGGATCCCTAGCGGGGGCTACAGGTCACGATACGCAGTATTTT. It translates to CASVGSLAGATGHDTQYF.

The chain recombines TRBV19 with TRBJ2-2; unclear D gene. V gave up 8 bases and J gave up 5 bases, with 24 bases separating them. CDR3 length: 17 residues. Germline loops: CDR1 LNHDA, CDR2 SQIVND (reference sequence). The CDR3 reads CASLSNGWIGGTGELFF. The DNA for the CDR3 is TGTGCCAGTCTTTCTAACGGCTGGATTGGTGGTACCGGGGAGCTGTTTTTT.

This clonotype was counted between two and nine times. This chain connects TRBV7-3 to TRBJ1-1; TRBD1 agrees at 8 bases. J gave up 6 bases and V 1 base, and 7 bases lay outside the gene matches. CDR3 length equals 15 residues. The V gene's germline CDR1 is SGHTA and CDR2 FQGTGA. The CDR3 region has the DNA TGTGCCAGCAGCTTAAGGGCCAGGGGGCTTTCTGAAGCTTTCTTT. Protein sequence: CASSLRARGLSEAFF.

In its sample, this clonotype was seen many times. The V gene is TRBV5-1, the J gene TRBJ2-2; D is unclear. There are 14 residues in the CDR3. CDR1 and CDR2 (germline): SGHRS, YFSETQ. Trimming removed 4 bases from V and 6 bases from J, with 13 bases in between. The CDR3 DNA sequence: TGCGCCAGCAGCGGCGCAACGGACGCCGGGGAGCTGTTTTTT. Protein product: CASSGATDAGELFF.

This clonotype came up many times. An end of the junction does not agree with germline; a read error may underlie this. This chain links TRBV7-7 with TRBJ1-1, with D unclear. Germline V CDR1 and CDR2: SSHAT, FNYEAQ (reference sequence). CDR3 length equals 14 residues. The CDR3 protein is CASSPVTENTEAFF. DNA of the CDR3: TGTGCTAGCAGCCCGGTGACTGAGAACACTGAAGCTTTCTTT.

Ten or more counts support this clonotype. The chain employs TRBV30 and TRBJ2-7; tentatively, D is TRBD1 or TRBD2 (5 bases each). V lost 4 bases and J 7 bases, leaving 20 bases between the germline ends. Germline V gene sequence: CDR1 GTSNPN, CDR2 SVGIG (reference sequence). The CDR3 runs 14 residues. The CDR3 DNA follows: TGTGCCTGGAACACACACGTACGAGGGGTAGAGCAGTACTTC. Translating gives CAWNTHVRGVEQYF.

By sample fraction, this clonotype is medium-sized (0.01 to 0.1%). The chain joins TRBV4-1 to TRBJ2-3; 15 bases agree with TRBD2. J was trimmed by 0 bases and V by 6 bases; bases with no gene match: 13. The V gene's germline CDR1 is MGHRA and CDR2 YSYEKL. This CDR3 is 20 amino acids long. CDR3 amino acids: CASRQPGLAGGRSSTDTQYF. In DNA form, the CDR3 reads TGCGCCAGCAGGCAGCCGGGACTAGCGGGGGGCCGCTCTAGCACAGATACGCAGTATTTT.

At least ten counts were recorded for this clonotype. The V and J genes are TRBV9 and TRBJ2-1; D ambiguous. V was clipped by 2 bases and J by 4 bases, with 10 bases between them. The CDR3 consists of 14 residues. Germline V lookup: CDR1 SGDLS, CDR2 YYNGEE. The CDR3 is CASSVQVDYNEQFF. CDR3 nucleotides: TGTGCCAGCAGCGTTCAGGTGGATTACAATGAGCAGTTCTTC. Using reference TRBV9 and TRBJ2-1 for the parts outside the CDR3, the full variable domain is DSGVTQTPKHLITATGQRVTLRCSPRSGDLSVYWYQQSLDQGLQFLIQYYNGEERAKGNILERFSAQQFPDLHSELNLSSLELGDSALYFCASSVQVDYNEQFFGPGTRLTVL.

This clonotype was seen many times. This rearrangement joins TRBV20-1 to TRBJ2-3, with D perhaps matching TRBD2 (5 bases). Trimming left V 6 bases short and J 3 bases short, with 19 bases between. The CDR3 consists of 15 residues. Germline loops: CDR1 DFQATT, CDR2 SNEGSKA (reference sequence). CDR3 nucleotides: TGCAGTGCCGAGGGTCTTGGGAGTTGGACAGATACGCAGTATTTT. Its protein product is CSAEGLGSWTDTQYF.

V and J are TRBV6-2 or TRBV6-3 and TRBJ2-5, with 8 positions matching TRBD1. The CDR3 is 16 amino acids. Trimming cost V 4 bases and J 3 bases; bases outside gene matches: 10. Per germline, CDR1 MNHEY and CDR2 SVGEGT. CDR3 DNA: TGTGCCAGCAGTTCCCGTGGGACAGGAGACAAAGAGACCCAGTACTTC. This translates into CASSSRGTGDKETQYF.

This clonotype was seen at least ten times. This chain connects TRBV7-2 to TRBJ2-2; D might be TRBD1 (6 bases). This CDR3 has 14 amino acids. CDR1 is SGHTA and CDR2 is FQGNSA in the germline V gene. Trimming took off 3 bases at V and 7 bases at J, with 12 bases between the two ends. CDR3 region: CASSFTGLGGELFF. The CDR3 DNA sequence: TGTGCCAGCAGCTTTACAGGGCTTGGCGGGGAGCTGTTTTTT.

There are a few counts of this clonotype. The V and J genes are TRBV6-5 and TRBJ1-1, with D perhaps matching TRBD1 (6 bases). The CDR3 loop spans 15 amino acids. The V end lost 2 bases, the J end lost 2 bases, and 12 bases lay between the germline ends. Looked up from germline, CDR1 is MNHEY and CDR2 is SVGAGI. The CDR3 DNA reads TGTGCCAGCAGTTACGACAGGTACTCAAACACTGAAGCTTTCTTT. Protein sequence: CASSYDRYSNTEAFF.

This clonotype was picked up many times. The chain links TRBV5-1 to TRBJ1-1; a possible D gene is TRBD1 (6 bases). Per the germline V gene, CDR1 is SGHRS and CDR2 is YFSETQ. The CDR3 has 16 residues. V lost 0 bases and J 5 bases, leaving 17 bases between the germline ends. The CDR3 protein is CASSLAGGASVTEAFF. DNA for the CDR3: TGCGCCAGCAGCTTGGCCGGGGGGGCGAGTGTGACTGAAGCTTTCTTT.

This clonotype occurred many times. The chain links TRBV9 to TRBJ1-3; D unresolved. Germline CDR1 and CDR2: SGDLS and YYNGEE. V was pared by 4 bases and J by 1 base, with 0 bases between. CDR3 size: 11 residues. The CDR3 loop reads CASSSGNTIYF. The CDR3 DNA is TGTGCCAGCAGCTCTGGAAACACCATATATTTT.

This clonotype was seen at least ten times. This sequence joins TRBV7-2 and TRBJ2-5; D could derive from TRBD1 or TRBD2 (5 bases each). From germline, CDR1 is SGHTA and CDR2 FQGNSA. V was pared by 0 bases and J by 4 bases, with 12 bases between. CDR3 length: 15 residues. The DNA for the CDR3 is TGTGCCAGCAGCTTAGCATATACTAGGGGAGAGACCCAGTACTTC. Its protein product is CASSLAYTRGETQYF.

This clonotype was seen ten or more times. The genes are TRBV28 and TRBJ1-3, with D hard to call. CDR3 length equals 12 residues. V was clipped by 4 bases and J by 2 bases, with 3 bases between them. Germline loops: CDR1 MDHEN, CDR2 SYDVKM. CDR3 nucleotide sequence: TGTGCCAGCAGTTCCCCTGGAAACACCATATATTTT. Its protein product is CASSSPGNTIYF.

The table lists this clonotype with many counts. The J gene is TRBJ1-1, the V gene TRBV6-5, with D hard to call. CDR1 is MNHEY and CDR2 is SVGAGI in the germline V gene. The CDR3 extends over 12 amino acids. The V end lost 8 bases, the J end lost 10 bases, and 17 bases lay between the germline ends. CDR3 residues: CASGAEPVGAFF. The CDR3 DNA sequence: TGTGCCAGCGGTGCGGAACCTGTGGGAGCTTTCTTT.

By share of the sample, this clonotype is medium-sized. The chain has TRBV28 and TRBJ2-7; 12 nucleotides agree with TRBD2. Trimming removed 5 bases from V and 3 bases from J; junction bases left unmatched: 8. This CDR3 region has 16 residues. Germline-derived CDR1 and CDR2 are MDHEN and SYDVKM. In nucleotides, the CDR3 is TGTGCCAGCAGTCCGCCGACTAGCGGGGGAGACTACGAGCAGTACTTC. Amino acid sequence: CASSPPTSGGDYEQYF.

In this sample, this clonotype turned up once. The CDR3 is CASSPEAQTQYF. The CDR3 DNA reads as TGTGCCAGCTCACCGGAAGCGCAGACCCAGTACTTC. This chain connects TRBV18 to TRBJ2-5; D not certain. V was cut by 3 bases and J by 6 bases, with 8 bases left in between. CDR1 is KGHSH and CDR2 is LQKENI in the germline V gene. This CDR3 spans 12 amino acids.

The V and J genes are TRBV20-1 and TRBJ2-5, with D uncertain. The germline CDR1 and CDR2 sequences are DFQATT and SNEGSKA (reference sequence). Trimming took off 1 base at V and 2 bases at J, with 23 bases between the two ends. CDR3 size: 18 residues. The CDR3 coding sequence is TGCAGTGCTAGAGGCCGTATCGAGACTTCCTGGCGGCAAGAGACCCAGTACTTC. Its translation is CSARGRIETSWRQETQYF.

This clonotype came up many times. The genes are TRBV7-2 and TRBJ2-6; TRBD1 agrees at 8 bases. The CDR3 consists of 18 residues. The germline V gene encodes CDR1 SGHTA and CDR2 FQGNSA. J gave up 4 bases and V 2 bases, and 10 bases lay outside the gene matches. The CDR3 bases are TGTGCCAGCAGCTTATCGACAGGGGCACTAGTGGGGGCCAACGTCCTGACTTTC. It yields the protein CASSLSTGALVGANVLTF.

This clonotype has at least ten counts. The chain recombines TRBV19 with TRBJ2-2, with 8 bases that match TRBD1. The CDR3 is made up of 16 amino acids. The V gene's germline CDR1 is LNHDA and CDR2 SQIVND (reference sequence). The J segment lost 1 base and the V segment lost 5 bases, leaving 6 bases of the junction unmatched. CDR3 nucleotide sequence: TGTGCCAGTAGTTTTTTCGGGACAGGGAACACCGGGGAGCTGTTTTTT. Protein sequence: CASSFFGTGNTGELFF. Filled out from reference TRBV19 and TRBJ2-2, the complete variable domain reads DGGITQSPKYLFRKEGQNVTLSCEQNLNHDAMYWYRQDPGQGLRLIYYSQIVNDFQKGDIAEGYSVSREKKESFPLTVTSAQKNPTAFYLCASSFFGTGNTGELFFGEGSRLTVL.

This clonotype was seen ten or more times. In DNA, the CDR3 is TGTGCCAGCAGTTACTCGAATGGTGTTGATGCTTTCTTT. It encodes CASSYSNGVDAFF. This rearrangement joins TRBV6-6 to TRBJ1-1; D uncertain. This CDR3 is built from 13 residues. CDR1 and CDR2 (germline): MNHNY, SVGAGI (reference sequence). V shed 0 bases and J shed 11 bases, with 13 bases lying between them.

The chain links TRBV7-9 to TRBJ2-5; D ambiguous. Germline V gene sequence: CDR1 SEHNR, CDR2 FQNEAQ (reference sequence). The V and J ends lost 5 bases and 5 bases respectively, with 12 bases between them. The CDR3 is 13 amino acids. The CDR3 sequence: CASSQPSIETQYF. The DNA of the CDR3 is TGTGCCAGCAGCCAACCTAGTATCGAGACCCAGTACTTC. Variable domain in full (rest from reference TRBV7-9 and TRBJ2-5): DTGVSQNPRHKITKRGQNVTFRCDPISEHNRLYWYRQTLGQGPEFLTYFQNEAQLEKSRLLSDRFSAERPKGSFSTLEIQRTEQGDSAMYLCASSQPSIETQYFGPGTRLLVL.